Listed here are 18 T cell receptor beta chains from one sample, sequenced in a study of blood T cell repertoires in COVID-19. Assay: immunoSEQ multiplex PCR; the TCRdb copy retains only in-frame clones and omits some. The table has 150,000 to 200,000 clones, 90% seen once. Material: peripheral blood. These TCRs come from a man in his 60s with active or convalescent COVID-19.

The chain links TRBV5-1 to TRBJ2-7; possible D gene TRBD2, 6 bases. V lost 3 bases to trimming and J lost 3 bases, with 13 bases between them. Germline loops: CDR1 SGHRS, CDR2 YFSETQ. The CDR3 covers 14 residues. The CDR3 spells CASSSGTENYEQYF. CDR3 nucleotide sequence: TGCGCCAGCAGCTCCGGGACTGAAAACTACGAGCAGTACTTC.

The genes are TRBV10-1 and TRBJ1-5; the D gene is possibly TRBD1 (6 bases). The CDR3 is 13 amino acids. Trimming cost V 4 bases and J 5 bases, with 9 bases left between them. Germline V lookup: CDR1 WNHNN, CDR2 SYGVQD (reference sequence). CDR3 residues: CASSVGGYQPQHF. CDR3 DNA: TGCGCCAGCAGTGTAGGGGGTTATCAGCCCCAGCATTTT.

This clone was counted once. This chain connects TRBV7-7 to TRBJ2-1, with D tentatively TRBD2 (6 bases). The V end lost 4 bases, the J end lost 4 bases, and 8 bases lay between the germline ends. The CDR3 runs to 13 residues. Germline V lookup: CDR1 SSHAT, CDR2 FNYEAQ (reference sequence). The CDR3 here is CASSSGLYNEQFF. CDR3 DNA sequence: TGTGCCAGCAGCTCCGGACTATACAATGAGCAGTTCTTC.

The chain uses TRBV28 and TRBJ2-1; no clear D. The CDR3 runs 15 residues. V gave up 6 bases and J gave up 0 bases, with 12 bases separating them. In germline, CDR1 is MDHEN, CDR2 SYDVKM. Written as DNA, the CDR3 is TGTGCCAGCAGCCGAACCGTGAGCTCCTACAATGAGCAGTTCTTC. Protein sequence: CASSRTVSSYNEQFF.

CDR3 loop: CASSQSQQGSRETQYF. The CDR3 bases are TGCGCCAGCAGCCAAAGCCAACAAGGGAGTCGAGAGACCCAGTACTTC. The chain couples TRBV4-1 to TRBJ2-5; tentatively, D is TRBD2 (5 bases). The CDR3 covers 16 residues. The V and J ends lost 2 bases and 4 bases respectively, with 17 bases between them. Germline-derived CDR1 and CDR2 are MGHRA and YSYEKL.

The rearrangement joins TRBV28 to TRBJ1-1; D gene ambiguous. CDR1 is MDHEN, CDR2 SYDVKM, per germline. The CDR3 has 13 residues. Trimming removed 6 bases from V and 7 bases from J, with 15 bases in between. CDR3 sequence (DNA): TGTGCCAGCAGCCCGATCAACAACGTTGAAGCTTTCTTT. Amino acids: CASSPINNVEAFF.

Worth noting for this clone: Germline is not matched at one junction end, which may reflect a read error. This chain connects TRBV29-1 to TRBJ2-6; D is uncertain. Germline CDR1 SQVTM, CDR2 ANQGSEA. There are 13 residues in the CDR3. CDR3 protein: CSVEATGANVLTF. CDR3 bases: TGCAGCGTCGAAGCCACTGGGGCCAACGTCCTGACTTTC.

In its sample, this clone was seen a few times. This chain connects TRBV6-6 to TRBJ1-4; TRBD1 is a possible D gene (6 bases). CDR1 and CDR2 from the germline V gene are MNHNY and SVGAGI (reference sequence). The V end lost 6 bases, the J end lost 8 bases, and 16 bases lay between the germline ends. CDR3 length equals 14 residues. CDR3 coding DNA: TGTGCCAGCAGGGGAGGGGGTCTTGTGGAAAAACTGTTTTTT. It codes for CASRGGGLVEKLFF.

V and J are TRBV5-6 and TRBJ1-2; D is possibly TRBD1 (5 bases). Germline V gives CDR1 SGHDT, CDR2 YYEEEE. The CDR3 runs 14 residues. V was trimmed by 0 bases and J by 2 bases, leaving 8 bases between them. As DNA, the CDR3 is TGTGCCAGCAGCTTGGAAGCAGGGAACTATGGCTACACCTTC. It translates to CASSLEAGNYGYTF. The entire variable domain, with the rest obtained from reference TRBV5-6 and TRBJ1-2, is as follows: DAGVTQSPTHLIKTRGQQVTLRCSPKSGHDTVSWYQQALGQGPQFIFQYYEEEERQRGNFPDRFSGHQFPNYSSELNVNALLLGDSALYLCASSLEAGNYGYTFGSGTRLTVV.

The V gene is TRBV6-1, the J gene TRBJ1-4; 8 bases are shared with TRBD1. The germline V gene has CDR1 MNHNS and CDR2 SASEGT. The J segment lost 8 bases and the V segment lost 0 bases, leaving 8 bases of the junction unmatched. CDR3 length equals 16 residues. CDR3 sequence (DNA): TGTGCCAGCAGTGAAGCGGTGGCAGGGGGCCGGGAAAAACTGTTTTTT. Protein product: CASSEAVAGGREKLFF.

The chain is built from TRBV3-1 (or the pseudogene TRBV3-2) and TRBJ1-1; no clear D. This CDR3 is built from 13 residues. Per the germline V gene, CDR1 is LGHDT and CDR2 is YNNKEL (reference sequence). V lost 4 bases to trimming and J lost 10 bases, with 16 bases between them. CDR3 sequence: CASSPREVIGAFF. The CDR3 DNA follows: TGTGCCAGCAGCCCCCGGGAGGTAATAGGAGCTTTCTTT.

The chain joins TRBV5-1 to TRBJ1-1; TRBD1 matches at 7 bases. There are 14 residues in the CDR3. J was trimmed by 5 bases and V by 0 bases; bases with no gene match: 4. The germline V gene has CDR1 SGHRS and CDR2 YFSETQ. The CDR3 DNA sequence: TGCGCCAGCAGCTTGGAGGCAGGGGGGACTGAAGCTTTCTTT. The encoded protein is CASSLEAGGTEAFF.

The count of this clone is one. The chain recombines TRBV19 with TRBJ1-5; D might be TRBD1 (5 bases). In germline, CDR1 is LNHDA, CDR2 SQIVND (reference sequence). Trimming pared 3 bases from V and 0 bases from J, leaving 9 bases between. CDR3 length: 15 residues. CDR3 sequence reads: CASSIPRDSNQPQHF. In DNA, the CDR3 is TGTGCCAGTAGTATCCCCAGGGATAGCAATCAGCCCCAGCATTTT.

The chain carries TRBV5-4 and TRBJ1-1, with D tentatively TRBD1 (5 bases). Germline CDR1 SGHNT, CDR2 YYREEE (reference sequence). There are 15 residues in the CDR3. The V gene lost 0 bases and the J gene lost 3 bases, with 12 bases spanning the gap. The CDR3 bases are TGTGCCAGCAGCTTGGGACAGCTTGGGGACACTGAAGCTTTCTTT. It is translated as CASSLGQLGDTEAFF.

The rearrangement joins TRBV5-4 to TRBJ2-6; tentative D call: TRBD2 (5 bases). Germline lookup yields CDR1 SGHNT and CDR2 YYREEE (reference sequence). The V gene lost 1 base and the J gene lost 3 bases, with 8 bases spanning the gap. There are 15 residues in the CDR3. CDR3: CASSLIGVGANVLTF. CDR3 DNA sequence: TGTGCCAGCAGCTTGATCGGGGTTGGGGCCAACGTCCTGACTTTC.

V is TRBV7-9 and J is TRBJ1-1; D is uncertain. V gave up 5 bases and J gave up 4 bases, with 14 bases separating them. The V gene's germline CDR1 is SEHNR and CDR2 FQNEAQ (reference sequence). This CDR3 comprises 14 residues. CDR3 in amino acids: CASSHLIRGTEAFF. The CDR3 DNA is TGTGCCAGCAGCCATTTAATTCGGGGCACTGAAGCTTTCTTT.

The chain uses TRBV27 and TRBJ2-1; TRBD1 agrees at 7 bases. CDR3 length equals 12 residues. V shed 7 bases, J shed 8 bases, and the junction held 5 bases outside the gene matches. Germline CDR1 is MNHEY and CDR2 is SMNVEV (reference sequence). The CDR3 DNA reads TGTGCCAGCACCTCGACAGGGTATGAGCAGTTCTTC. Translated: CASTSTGYEQFF.

The chain recombines TRBV10-3 with TRBJ1-1, with D possibly being TRBD1 (6 bases). This CDR3 has 13 residues. From germline, CDR1 is ENHRY and CDR2 SYGVKD. V was trimmed by 4 bases and J by 7 bases, leaving 13 bases between them. CDR3 loop: CAISVSRRGEAFF. As DNA, the CDR3 is TGTGCCATCAGTGTAAGCCGCAGGGGTGAAGCTTTCTTT.